This entry lists 11 T cell receptor beta chains sequenced from one sample in a study of technical replicates of blood from a handful of donors. The method was immunoSEQ multiplex PCR; TCRdb's version includes in-frame clones alone and lacks a portion of them. The table records about 81,000 clones, 90% to 96% of them present only once. The sequenced sample was T cells isolated from PBMCs. These receptors all stem from a human donor in good health.

This clone appeared a single time. V gene TRBV19 combines with J gene TRBJ2-1, with 8 bases matching TRBD1. CDR1 and CDR2 from the germline V gene are LNHDA and SQIVND (reference sequence). J was trimmed by 1 base and V by 5 bases; bases with no gene match: 7. CDR3 size: 16 residues. The CDR3 bases are TGTGCCAGTAGTTTTACCGGGACAGGTTCCTACAATGAGCAGTTCTTC. Protein sequence: CASSFTGTGSYNEQFF.

The chain has TRBV15 and TRBJ2-3, with TRBD2 identical over 9 bases. V was pared by 0 bases and J by 4 bases, with 5 bases of the junction left unmatched. The CDR3 consists of 16 residues. The V gene's germline CDR1 is LNHNV and CDR2 YYDKDF (reference sequence). The CDR3 reads CATSRDLAGEADTQYF. Written as DNA, the CDR3 is TGTGCCACCAGCAGAGATTTAGCGGGAGAGGCAGATACGCAGTATTTT.

The rearrangement links TRBV29-1 to TRBJ2-7; D might be TRBD2 (6 bases). Between the trimmed V and J ends, which lost 4 bases and 4 bases, there was a span of 17 bases. The length of the CDR3 is 14 residues. Germline CDR1 SQVTM, CDR2 ANQGSEA. As DNA, the CDR3 is TGCAGCGTTGTTGGGGGGACCTATATGTACGAGCAGTACTTC. As protein: CSVVGGTYMYEQYF.

The chain is built from TRBV2 and TRBJ1-2, with TRBD1 identical over 9 bases. The trim removed 2 bases at V and 8 bases at J, leaving 15 bases unmatched. CDR3 length: 17 residues. Germline V gene data show CDR1 as SNHLY and CDR2 as FYNNEI. This chain's CDR3 is CASSETGTGPWGGGYTF. The CDR3 bases are TGTGCCAGCAGTGAAACTGGGACAGGGCCCTGGGGAGGGGGCTACACCTTC.

The chain is built from TRBV5-6 and TRBJ2-7, with 10 bases lining up with TRBD2. J lost 4 bases, V lost 0 bases, and 10 bases had no gene match. Germline CDR1 and CDR2: SGHDT and YYEEEE. This CDR3 has 17 amino acids. CDR3 amino acids: CASSLATSGIYAYEQYF. The CDR3 coding sequence is TGTGCCAGCAGCTTGGCCACTAGCGGGATATACGCGTACGAGCAGTACTTC.

The CDR3 nucleotides are TGTGCCTGGAACTCCTACCAGGGGGAAGGCATCGGCTACACCTTC. Amino acid sequence: CAWNSYQGEGIGYTF. V and J are TRBV30 and TRBJ1-2; 7 nucleotides align to TRBD1. The CDR3 consists of 15 residues. Looked up from germline, CDR1 is GTSNPN and CDR2 is SVGIG (reference sequence). Trimming cost V 4 bases and J 8 bases; bases outside gene matches: 16.

The chain has TRBV13 and TRBJ2-7, with 7 bases identical to TRBD1. The length of the CDR3 is 16 residues. Per the germline V gene, CDR1 is PRHDT and CDR2 is FYEKMQ (reference sequence). Unmatched junction bases numbered 14, after V lost 6 bases and J lost 3 bases. CDR3 DNA sequence: TGTGCCAGCAGGGAAGCCGGGACAGTCACGCACTACGAGCAGTACTTC. It translates to CASREAGTVTHYEQYF.

The chain links TRBV18 to TRBJ2-7; TRBD2 matches at 12 bases. The CDR3 has 15 amino acids. The trim removed 4 bases at V and 5 bases at J, leaving 6 bases unmatched. The germline CDR1 and CDR2 sequences are KGHSH and LQKENI. The chain's CDR3 is CASSHRLAGVDEQYF. The CDR3 bases are TGTGCCAGCTCACACCGACTAGCGGGAGTAGACGAGCAGTACTTC.

This sequence joins TRBV5-1 and TRBJ2-3; D gene unclear. The CDR3 runs 16 residues. CDR1 is SGHRS and CDR2 is YFSETQ in the germline V gene. V lost 2 bases and J lost 4, with 17 bases in between. This CDR3 is CASSFGSLHKSDTQYF. The CDR3 nucleotides are TGCGCCAGCAGCTTTGGCTCCCTCCATAAGTCAGATACGCAGTATTTT.

The CDR3 nucleotides are TGTGCCAGCAGTGCCCCATACAGGCCTACGGAGCAGTACTTC. It translates to CASSAPYRPTEQYF. V gene TRBV2 combines with J gene TRBJ2-7, with D possibly being TRBD1 (5 bases). This CDR3 has 14 residues. Deletions cut 4 bases from V and 7 bases from J, with 17 bases between. Per the germline V gene, CDR1 is SNHLY and CDR2 is FYNNEI.

The rearrangement uses TRBV5-1 and TRBJ2-3, with TRBD2 identical over 11 bases. Germline V lookup: CDR1 SGHRS, CDR2 YFSETQ. J gave up 1 base and V 2 bases, and 0 bases lay outside the gene matches. This CDR3 contains 15 residues. The CDR3 loop reads CASSFSGGGTDTQYF. In nucleotides, the CDR3 is TGCGCCAGCAGCTTTAGCGGGGGGGGCACAGATACGCAGTATTTT.